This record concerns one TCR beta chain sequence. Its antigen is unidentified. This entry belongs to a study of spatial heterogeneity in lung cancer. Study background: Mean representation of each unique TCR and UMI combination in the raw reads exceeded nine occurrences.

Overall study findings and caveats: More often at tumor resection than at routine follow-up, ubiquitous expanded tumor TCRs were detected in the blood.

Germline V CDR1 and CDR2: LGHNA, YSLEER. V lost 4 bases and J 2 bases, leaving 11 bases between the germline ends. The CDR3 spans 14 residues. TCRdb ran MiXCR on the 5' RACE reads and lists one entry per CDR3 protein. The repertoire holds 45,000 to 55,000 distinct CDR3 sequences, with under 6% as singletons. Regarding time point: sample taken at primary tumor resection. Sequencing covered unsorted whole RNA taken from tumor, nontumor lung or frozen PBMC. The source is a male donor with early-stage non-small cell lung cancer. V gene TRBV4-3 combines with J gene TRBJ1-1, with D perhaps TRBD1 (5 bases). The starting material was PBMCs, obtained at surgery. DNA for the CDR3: TGCGCCAGCAGCCTGGGACGAGGAAACACTGAAGCTTTCTTT. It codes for CASSLGRGNTEAFF.